This T cell receptor (beta chain) is drawn from a study of blood T cell repertoires in COVID-19. Study context: Spain, Italy and the United States supplied samples that represented acute and convalescent COVID-19.

Germline CDR1 and CDR2: SGHRS and YFSETQ. Trimming cost V 4 bases and J 4 bases; bases outside gene matches: 14. This CDR3 is built from 18 residues. Here immunoSEQ multiplex PCR was the method, and the copy in TCRdb shows in-frame clones only, minus some. Here the sample spans 190,000 or so clones, around 86% being singletons. The sequenced material came from peripheral blood. This chain connects TRBV5-1 to TRBJ2-1, with 10 bases lining up with TRBD2. This TCR was sampled from a man between 40 and 49 years old with active or convalescent COVID-19. The CDR3 spells CASSQPPGLAGAYNEQFF. The CDR3 coding sequence is TGCGCCAGCAGCCAACCCCCTGGCCTAGCGGGAGCTTACAATGAGCAGTTCTTC.